This T cell receptor (beta chain) was identified during a study of T cells in Graves' hyperthyroidism and ophthalmopathy (dated by TCRdb to about 2019). Looking at the study overall: Peripheral blood was sampled at the time of initial diagnosis, prior to any treatment. To identify distinguishing TCR V-J signatures, a discovery cohort of about 100 patients was used, comprising 43 with Graves' ophthalmopathy and 57 with stable Graves' hyperthyroidism. Prospective prediction of ophthalmopathy was tested in an independent validation cohort of 18 to 20 hyperthyroidism patients and 17 patients who later progressed to ophthalmopathy. The approximately 100 discovery patients were randomly divided into training and test sets at a 7:3 ratio. The study also compared thyroid tissue and blood T-cell repertoires from about six Graves' hyperthyroidism patients. Following sampling, methimazole starting at 30 mg daily was given to hyperthyroidism patients, and high-dose intravenous methylprednisolone was given to ophthalmopathy patients. The paper describes TCR Vbeta CDR3 sequencing of about 140 peripheral blood samples, made up of 43 ophthalmopathy patients, some 80 hyperthyroidism patients and roughly 17 progressor patients. Results the study describes overall, beyond this receptor: In cross-validation, a model built on a 13 V-J signature told ophthalmopathy apart from stable hyperthyroidism with 85% to 90% sensitivity and around 84% specificity, and in testing the same model reached 80%/75%. No statistical method was used to fix the sample size in advance, and group allocation was not hidden from the investigators. In validation, the model predicted progression to ophthalmopathy with roughly 66% sensitivity and over 72% specificity, a median of about 6.7 months before onset. Most expanded thyroid clonotypes (frequency above 0.001) were also detected in blood, suggesting blood repertoires may reflect thyroid immune responses.

CDR1 and CDR2, looked up from the germline V gene, are MGHRA and YSYEKL. The CDR3 covers 14 residues, taking in both the cysteine and the phenylalanine. Kept here is only the CDR3 DNA, which spans 42 bases and is read in frame from base 1. Trimming removed 0 bases from V and 3 bases from J, leaving 8 bases between the germline ends. A patient counted as having stable Graves' hyperthyroidism if no progression to ophthalmopathy occurred over 18 months of follow-up. Hyperthyroidism patients were newly diagnosed, with disease duration under 2 months, and aged 18 to 65 years. The study excluded patients with uncontrolled infections, other autoimmune diseases, pregnancy or lactation. Clinical symptoms, serum thyroxine and TRAb, thyroid ultrasound, and orbital computed tomography formed the basis for the diagnoses. PBMCs were isolated from about 10 ml of fresh peripheral blood by Ficoll-Paque density gradient centrifugation. Trizol reagent was used to extract total RNA, and RNA quality was then checked on an Agilent 2100 Bioanalyzer.

Turning to this clonotype: There is no known antigen for this receptor. One base away there is no much larger clone; base qualities are not given.

TCR beta CDR3 regions were amplified from RNA transcripts. The TCR CDR3 was subjected to a first round of RT-PCR using the HTBI primer set and the Qiagen OneStep RT-PCR kit. Libraries were constructed in a second round of multiplex PCR, after which size selection and purification were performed. The libraries were sequenced on an Illumina HiSeq2000 using paired-end 100 bp reads. As for the original processing: SOAPnuke was used to process the raw data, with reads discarded if the reads contained adapters or uncalled bases, had a mean Phred below 15, or lacked an exact constant-primer or identifier match. COPE v1.2.5 was used to merge high-quality paired reads, and clonotypes were defined as unique nucleotide sequences. MiTCR v1.1 was used to align clonotypes to the IMGT TRBV, TRBD and TRBJ reference segments. The analysis included only V-J combinations with a frequency above 0.0001, which together covered more than 99% of the repertoires. A TCS score was defined as the ratio between F50 (clonal expansion) and ExV (chaos), using BLOSUM62-based TCRdist between CDR3 peptides within each V-J. Welch's t-statistics and random forest reduced around 520 V-J features to roughly 13, which were used in a naive Bayes classifier (R e1071). The raw public data were reprocessed by TCRdb itself: fastp quality trimming at Q25, MiXCR clonotype calling, in-frame beta chains only. Records with the same CDR3 protein are collapsed into one entry carrying the most frequent genes and DNA. TCRdb's processing, not the study's, gives the V and J calls here. The sample data list roughly 330,000 distinct CDR3 sequences, and 15% to 20% of these were observed just once. The ten biggest clones cover around 33% of the sample.

The rearrangement combines TRBV4-1 with TRBJ1-2, with the D segment identity uncertain. The clonotype comes from a man in his thirties or forties with Graves' hyperthyroidism. Sequenced sample: blood. DNA sequence: TGCGCCAGCAGCCAAGATAAGCGGGACTATGGCTACACCTTC. This yields the protein CASSQDKRDYGYTF.